The source of this T cell receptor (beta chain) is a study of blood T cell repertoires in COVID-19. Study in general: COVID-19 samples, acute and convalescent, were from the United States, Italy and Spain. Sample material is recorded as cDNA or gDNA derived from T cells, B-cell-depleted T cells, or PBMCs.

Original analysis: Amplifying reference gene primers gave estimates of nucleated cell counts. Clones were read by immunoSEQ multiplex PCR, and TCRdb kept only the in-frame ones, dropping some. D and trimming come from the DNA, and the V and J calls and clone size come from that table. The sample includes some 200,000 clones, roughly 84% of them seen just once. The receptor was derived from a woman older than 75 with active or convalescent COVID-19. Sequencing was performed on peripheral blood.

The CDR3 loop is CASSGRVEVNSPLHF. DNA for the CDR3: TGTGCCAGCAGTGGGAGGGTCGAAGTTAATTCACCCCTCCACTTT. The chain recombines TRBV2 with TRBJ1-6; D is undetermined. V was trimmed by 4 bases and J by 6 bases, leaving 13 bases between them. The CDR3 is made up of 15 amino acids. Looked up from germline, CDR1 is SNHLY and CDR2 is FYNNEI.